This T cell receptor (beta chain) was sequenced during a study of cytomegalovirus exposure and HLA in healthy donors (dated by TCRdb to about 2017). Looking at the study overall: An earlier analysis of some 620 of the donors reported about 280 Gb of sequence data and 117 million unique TCR beta sequences obtained from some 170 million T cells. An early release that covered around 590 HLA-typed donors contained approximately 300 gigabases of sequencing data and about 93 million unique TCR sequences. Of the roughly 390 genotyped donors, over 80% were placed in the genetic ancestry cluster associated with self-reported Caucasian donors. The aim of the study was to test whether cataloging public T cell receptors could identify signatures of past pathogen exposure. The study used immunosequencing to profile the T cell repertoires of about 670 subjects and linked those repertoires to cytomegalovirus serostatus. Besides the first cohort of roughly 700 subjects, a separate validation cohort made up of around 120 different subjects was used. High-throughput TCR immunosequencing, statistical association of individual TCRs with disease status, and machine learning were combined to predict cytomegalovirus infection status. A later analysis re-analyzed previously published TCR beta repertoires from 660 or so donors and added high-resolution HLA genotyping to study TCR occurrence patterns. Rather than using new phenotypic data, the later analysis identified candidate immune exposures from TCR beta sequences and from how often those sequences occurred across donors. To decide whether each TCR beta V gene segment behaved as functional or pseudogenic, an earlier analysis of some 580 of the donors relied on high-throughput TCR beta sequencing. Donor age, sex, ethnicity and CMV serostatus were compiled together with the repertoire data. Genome-wide SNP genotypes for about 65% of the 666 donors were used in a later genetic analysis, which treated that subset as a discovery cohort. All discovery cohort repertoires had been generated on a single sequencing platform. HLA typing covered class I and class II loci at four-digit resolution. Typing coverage varied by locus: 629-630 donors for A, B, C, DRB1 and DQB1; roughly 520 for DQA1; over 600 for DPA1; about 450 for DPB1. Because of strong linkage in the cohort, roughly 5 DR-DQ haplotypes were treated as single units for association and clustering. On average, roughly 250,000 unique TCR beta nucleotide sequences were sequenced per donor among a few hundred genotyped donors of the cohort, with 15% to 20% of those sequences being non-productive. Here is what the overall study found, with its caveats: In both the original and validation cohorts, the classifier was reported to diagnose cytomegalovirus status with high specificity and sensitivity. Specific HLA alleles were associated with 15,000 to 20,000 TCR beta sequences at a false discovery rate of 0.05 in a later analysis. In an earlier analysis of fewer than 700 of the donors, most TCR beta V segments appeared in productive rearrangements about 87% or about 30% of the time, broadly matching IMGT annotations. This cohort had only TCR beta chains sequenced, and the lack of alpha or paired-chain data limited which features could be detected. Compared with the roughly 670-donor mean, donors in an Asian-associated ancestry cluster had fewer N-insertions in productive TCRs, according to a later genetic analysis. Compared with equally common non-associated chains, HLA-associated TCR beta chains in a later analysis were more clonally expanded and had lower generation probabilities. According to the authors, the approach could potentially be generalized to other disease states and immunological phenotypes. In the study, approximately 160 TCR beta chains were listed as associated with cytomegalovirus. Immune exposure information for the cohort was limited to CMV serostatus. A later analysis found that TCR association rates varied across HLA loci, with DRB1 alleles showing the most associated TCRs and HLA-C alleles the fewest. Most TCR sequences were seen in very few donors, while some public TCRs were found in many individuals. A group of highly shared sequence variants was considered likely to be a technical artifact of the sequencing pipeline. A further reported finding was that TCR beta sequences accurately predicted the HLA-A and HLA-B alleles for most subjects in the first cohort. Seventeen rarely observed V segments, including chromosome 9 orphons, were excluded from the earlier analysis of several hundred of the donors because counts were too low. Some IMGT-functional V segments, including TRBV6-2 and TRBV6-3, could not be distinguished by the 87-base-pair reads and were therefore excluded. A later analysis found that most CMV-associated TCR beta chains appeared HLA-restricted, with HLA associations seemingly driven largely by CMV exposure. Strong co-occurrence of HLA alleles, especially DR and DQ, made assigning TCR associations to individual alleles difficult. HLA typing was unavailable for some donors at each locus, so association tests used only the typed subset. A later analysis reported that several top co-occurrence clusters appeared linked to parvovirus B19, influenza, CMV and Epstein-Barr virus. The presence/absence analyses assumed that sequencing depth was roughly uniform across donors, and that assumption may not be true. Correlated functional status among segregating V segments might be attributable to linkage disequilibrium, but an unknown experimental factor could not be ruled out. A few of the identified cytomegalovirus-associated TCR beta chains were confirmed in vitro to be specific for cytomegalovirus antigens. V-gene and J-gene trimming of TCR beta chains was associated with a missense DCLRE1C variant in a later genetic analysis, and the association was replicated in an independent cohort.

Trimming removed 3 bases from V and 7 bases from J; the gene matches leave 5 bases unexplained. The germline V gene (reference sequence) provides CDR1 MNHEY and CDR2 SMNVEV. The cysteine opens and the phenylalanine closes a CDR3 of 15 amino acids. The entry retains the CDR3 DNA only, 45 bases that are in frame from base 1. About this clone: No antigen is known for it. One base away there is no much larger clone; base qualities are not given.

The library relied on the immunoSEQ multiplex PCR assay. A mixture of 60 forward primers for TCR Vbeta segments and 13 reverse primers for TCR Jbeta segments was used in the multiplex PCR. A multiplex PCR assay on genomic DNA amplified the CDR3 region of rearranged TCR beta genes. Amplified TCR beta libraries were sequenced as 87-base-pair reads on the Illumina HiSeq System. From the authors' description of their analysis: A later analysis tallied 75 million to 95 million unique TCR beta chains across the 666 repertoires, and about 10 million of those chains were shared by two or more donors. A nearest-neighbor algorithm error-corrected the raw reads and collapsed the reads into unique sequences, merging closely related sequences to remove PCR and sequencing errors. Alignment of CDR3 sequences to IMGT reference sequences was used to assign V, D and J gene segments. Each retained sequence needed at least a six-nucleotide match to both a V gene segment and a J gene segment. A rearrangement counted as productive if the CDR3 had no stop codons and remained in frame with V and J, and every other rearrangement counted as non-productive. Following IMGT convention, CDR3 was defined as the stretch from the second conserved V-encoded cysteine to the conserved J-encoded phenylalanine. The earlier analysis of about 620 of the donors excluded sequences that lacked an unambiguous match to a single V gene segment. An earlier analysis of around 600 of the donors classified V segments as functional when productive rearrangements were above 56.7% and as segregating when the standard deviation between donors was above 5%. To diagnose cytomegalovirus status from the catalog of TCR beta chain sequences, a statistical classification framework was built. In a later analysis, V and J genes were assigned by comparing TCR nucleotide sequences against IMGT/GENE-DB human TR gene sequences. The TCRdist pipeline was used in a later analysis to assign CDR3 sequences and most-parsimonious VDJ recombination scenarios. In a later analysis, each TCR beta chain was defined by its CDR3 amino acid sequence together with its V-gene family, and reads lacking a unique V-gene family were excluded. To address suspected cross-contamination and a sequencing artifact, a later analysis removed around 600 highly shared, low-generation-probability nucleotide sequences. In a later analysis, a clonal expansion index for each public chain was calculated from normalized within-repertoire ranks of inferred template counts. A later analysis computed generation probabilities with a VDJ recombination model fitted to out-of-frame rearrangements, and checked the results against IGoR. A later analysis scored TCR-TCR, TCR-HLA and TCR-CMV co-occurrence with hypergeometric tests, applying a repertoire-size bias correction to TCR pairs. To estimate false discovery rates, a later analysis permuted the HLA or CMV assignments 20 times. In a later analysis, co-occurring TCRs were grouped using DBSCAN, with TCRdist sequence similarity added in when clustering inside HLA-allele-positive subsets. Repertoires with fewer than 30,000 or more than 120,000 public chains were left out of co-occurrence clustering, as were a handful of repertoires with anomalous nucleotide sharing. TCRdb took this table from immuneACCESS and kept in-frame rearrangements with V and J called. Such tables lack part of the clones; where checked against another copy, unresolved V genes explain under half of the gap, and the rest is unexplained. V and J calls and clone size are copied from that table; D and trimming were computed from the DNA. The sample table shows under 150,000 clones, and approximately 80% are seen once. The ten top clones hold 2.5% to 3% of the sample.

In total, approximately 690 healthy bone marrow donors made up the cohort. At the time of sampling, all cohort members were nominally healthy, though unrecorded immune exposures were likely present. The donor was CMV seronegative and was included in the group of 352 seronegative cohort members. Every donor gave a peripheral blood sample, and the peripheral blood mononuclear cells from that sample were used for TCR beta sequencing. Genomic DNA extraction from the blood cell samples was performed with the Qiagen DNeasy Blood Extraction Kit. The sequence joins TRBV27 to TRBJ2-1, with TRBD2 identical over 11 junction bases. This TCR was recovered from a man aged 25-40 years in good health and CMV-seronegative. Sequencing was carried out using PBMCs. DNA sequence: TGTGCCAGCAGTTTTGTACTAGCGGGAGTAAATGAGCAGTTCTTC. Translation gives CASSFVLAGVNEQFF.